This is a list of T cell receptor beta chains from one sample in a study of response to subunit inactivated influenza vaccine. TCRdb redid the calling of the RT-PCR reads with MiXCR, one entry per CDR3 protein. The sample contains about 650,000 distinct CDR3 sequences, 14% of which appear only once. The specimen comprised PBMCs from blood, sampled approximately 15 days before vaccination. These TCRs come from a middle-aged man who received an inactivated influenza vaccine. CDR3s include the opening cysteine and the closing phenylalanine or tryptophan. A D gene is named only where the DNA matches it firmly. A row's size may be missing; if present it is once, few, many or a size class.

abundance	d_gene	v_gene	j_gene	CDR3nt	CDR3aa
few	-	TRBV6-1	TRBJ2-2	TGTGCCAGCAGTCGACAGGGGACTAACGGGGAGCTGTTTTTT	CASSRQGTNGELFF
few	-	TRBV3-1	TRBJ2-5	TGTGCCAGCAGCCAAGATTGGGTAGGGAACCAAGAGACCCAGTACTTC	CASSQDWVGNQETQYF
-	-	TRBV15	TRBJ2-5	TGTGCCACCAGCAGAAGAGACAGGCAAGAGACCCAGTACTTC	CATSRRDRQETQYF
-	TRBD1	TRBV7-2	TRBJ2-1	TGTGCCAGCAGCTTAAGCTCCGGGACAGCGTCCTACAATGAGCAGTTCTTC	CASSLSSGTASYNEQFF
few	-	TRBV5-1	TRBJ2-1	TGCGCCAGCAGCTTGCGCAGGGACGGTGAGCAGTTCTTC	CASSLRRDGEQFF
few	-	TRBV7-2	TRBJ2-3	TGTGCCAGCAGCCCCGGGAGCTCGTACACAGATACGCAGTATTTT	CASSPGSSYTDTQYF
-	TRBD2	TRBV4-3	TRBJ2-3	TGCGCCAGCAGCCAAGAAGGAACTAGCGGGGGTGGGTCAGATACGCAGTATTTT	CASSQEGTSGGGSDTQYF
-	-	TRBV5-8	TRBJ1-2	TGTGCCAGCAGCCCAGGGGACGGCTATGGCTACACCTTC	CASSPGDGYGYTF
-	-	TRBV6-5	TRBJ2-3	TGTGCCAGCAGTTCGTCCGGGGCCTGGATAGATACGCGGTATTTT	CASSSSGAWIDTRYF
few	TRBD2	TRBV7-9	TRBJ2-5	TGTGCCAGCAGCTTAGCGCTAGCGGGAGCTTTAGAGACCCAGTACTTC	CASSLALAGALETQYF
once	-	TRBV12-3/TRBV12-4	TRBJ2-5	TGTGCCAGCAGTTTAATTTGGGAGACCCAGTACTTC	CASSLIWETQYF
few	-	TRBV12-3/TRBV12-4	TRBJ2-7	TGTGCCAGCAATGGGGTAGAGGACAGTCTTTACGAGCAGTACTTC	CASNGVEDSLYEQYF
few	TRBD1	TRBV4-1	TRBJ1-1	TGCGCCAGCAGCCAACGGGACAGGCGATACCTGAACACTGAAGCTTTCTTT	CASSQRDRRYLNTEAFF
-	TRBD1	TRBV5-5	TRBJ2-1	TGTGCCAGCAGACTGACAGGGACCCTCTCCTACAATGAGCAGTTCTTC	CASRLTGTLSYNEQFF
-	TRBD1	TRBV4-1	TRBJ2-7	TGCGCCAGCAGCCACCGGGGACAGGGGTCCGACGAGCAGTACTTC	CASSHRGQGSDEQYF
few	-	TRBV24-1	TRBJ1-2	TGTGCCACCAGTGAAAATCCAGGGGTTGGCTACACCTTC	CATSENPGVGYTF
few	TRBD2	TRBV15	TRBJ2-2	TGTGCCACCAGCACAGCGGGAGGCCTGAACACCGGGGAGCTGTTTTTT	CATSTAGGLNTGELFF
few	TRBD2	TRBV7-2	TRBJ2-7	TGTGCCAGCAGCTTAGAAAGGCTAGCGGGAGATCGAAAGTACTTC	CASSLERLAGDRKYF
-	-	TRBV23-1	TRBJ2-2	-	CASSQSNLTGGRTPGSCFF
few	TRBD2	TRBV4-2	TRBJ2-1	TGTGCCAGCAGCCAAGATCCTAGCGGAACCTACAATGAGCAGTTCTTC	CASSQDPSGTYNEQFF
few	-	TRBV7-2	TRBJ1-6	TGTGCCAGCAGCTTAGAGCCGGCGAATTCACCCCTCCACTTT	CASSLEPANSPLHF
many	TRBD2	TRBV3-1	TRBJ2-7	TGTGCCAGCAGCCAAGAAAGAGCGGGGCATTACGAGCAGTACTTC	CASSQERAGHYEQYF
-	TRBD1	TRBV10-3	TRBJ2-2	TGTGCCACTAATGGACAGGGGGCGCGGACCGGGGAGCTGTTTTTT	CATNGQGARTGELFF
few	-	TRBV7-9	TRBJ2-7	TGTGCCAGCAGCTTATCCTCCCAAGGCTACGAGCAGTACTTC	CASSLSSQGYEQYF
-	-	TRBV7-6	TRBJ2-1	TGTTCCAGCAGCTCTCGGGATTACAATGAGCAGTTCTTC	CSSSSRDYNEQFF
-	-	TRBV7-2	TRBJ2-2	TGTGCCAGCAGCTTACAGGGGCATTACACCGGGGAGCTGTTTTTT	CASSLQGHYTGELFF
few	TRBD1	TRBV28	TRBJ2-2	TGTGCCTCCTGCCCAGGGGGTCCTTTTATCGGGGAGCTGTTTTTT	CASCPGGPFIGELFF
few	-	TRBV20-1	TRBJ2-7	TGCAGTGCTAGGGGCTGGGGGGCTAGGTACGAGCAGTACTTC	CSARGWGARYEQYF
-	-	TRBV4-3	TRBJ2-4	TGCGCCAGCAGCCTATGGCGGGGCATTCAGTACTTC	CASSLWRGIQYF
-	-	TRBV2	TRBJ2-2	TGTGCCAGCACCAACCAAGGGATGGCCGGGGAGCTGTTTTTT	CASTNQGMAGELFF
-	-	TRBV28	TRBJ2-7	TGTGCCAGCATGTCGGGGACGCACGAGCAGTACTTC	CASMSGTHEQYF
-	-	TRBV12-3/TRBV12-4	TRBJ2-2	TGTGCCAGCGGAGCAGGGCTCTTGACCGGGGAGCTGTTTTTT	CASGAGLLTGELFF
few	-	TRBV18	TRBJ2-1	TGTGCCAGCTCACCATTCGACAGAAACAATGAGCAGTTCTTC	CASSPFDRNNEQFF
many	-	TRBV5-5	TRBJ1-3	TGTGCCAGCAGCTTGGGGTGGAGGAGCTCTGGAAACACCATATATTTT	CASSLGWRSSGNTIYF
-	TRBD1	TRBV7-2	TRBJ2-7	TGTGCCAGCAGCCAACGACAGGGAATCTACGAGCAGTACTTC	CASSQRQGIYEQYF
few	TRBD1	TRBV10-3	TRBJ2-7	TGTGCCATCAGCCGGACAGGGGGTCTTGATTACGAGCAGTACTTC	CAISRTGGLDYEQYF
-	-	TRBV12-3/TRBV12-4	TRBJ2-6	TGTGCCAGCAGAGCGGTCCTCGGGGCCAACGTCCTGACTTTC	CASRAVLGANVLTF
few	-	TRBV20-1	TRBJ2-7	TGCAGTGCTTCCACAGGGACCAACTACGAGCAGTACTTC	CSASTGTNYEQYF
-	-	TRBV28	TRBJ1-5	TGTGCCAGCAGTTACCTTCGGGCCAATCAGCCCCAGCATTTT	CASSYLRANQPQHF
many	TRBD2	TRBV5-1	TRBJ2-4	TGCGCCAGCAGCTTGGCCGCCGGGGGGGGAAACATTCAGTACTTC	CASSLAAGGGNIQYF
few	-	TRBV5-1	TRBJ2-3	TGCGCCAGCAGCGCGAATCCCGGGGCGAAACAAACAGATACGCAGTATTTT	CASSANPGAKQTDTQYF
few	-	TRBV12-3/TRBV12-4	TRBJ1-1	TGTGCCAGCAGTTTTACTCAGGAACCGCACACTGAAGCTTTCTTT	CASSFTQEPHTEAFF
-	TRBD2	TRBV6-5	TRBJ2-7	TGTGCCAGCAGTTACCCGGGACTAGCGTATATCTACGAGCAGTACTTC	CASSYPGLAYIYEQYF
few	TRBD1	TRBV3-1	TRBJ1-2	TGTGCCAGCAGCCTACAGGGGTCCACGCGGGATGGCTACACCTTC	CASSLQGSTRDGYTF
-	-	TRBV5-1	TRBJ2-5	TGCGCCAGCAGCGAAAACCAAGAGACCCAGTACTTC	CASSENQETQYF
few	-	TRBV4-1	TRBJ2-2	TGCGCCAGCAGCCTGAACCGGGACTCCACAACCGGGGAGCTGTTTTTT	CASSLNRDSTTGELFF
few	-	TRBV7-8	TRBJ2-2	TGTGCCAGCAGCTCGGACATCGGGGAGCTGTTTTTT	CASSSDIGELFF
-	-	TRBV5-6	TRBJ1-2	TGTGCCAGCAGCTTGGCTACTAACTATGGCTACACCTTC	CASSLATNYGYTF
few	-	TRBV6-2/TRBV6-3	TRBJ2-2	TGTGCCAGCAGTTACCCGGCCCGACAGCCGCGGGAGCTGTTTTTT	CASSYPARQPRELFF
few	-	TRBV19	TRBJ1-1	TGTGCCAGTAGCATTCCGGGGGGGATTCTGAGCACTGAAGCTTTCTTT	CASSIPGGILSTEAFF
many	TRBD1	TRBV7-2	TRBJ2-2	TGTGCCAGCAGCTTAGTTGCGACAGGGGAGTTCGGGGAGCTGTTTTTT	CASSLVATGEFGELFF
few	-	TRBV7-9	TRBJ2-5	TGTGCCAGCAGCCCAGGGGCGACCCAGTACTTC	CASSPGATQYF
few	-	TRBV9	TRBJ1-5	TGTGCCAGCAGCGTGGAGGGAGGTACCCAGCCCCAGCATTTT	CASSVEGGTQPQHF
few	TRBD2	TRBV5-1	TRBJ2-5	TGCGCCAGCGGGACTAGCGGGGAAGAGACCCAGTACTTC	CASGTSGEETQYF
-	-	TRBV20-1	TRBJ1-5	TGCAGTGCTAGCCGGGACACTTTTCAGCCCCAGCATTTT	CSASRDTFQPQHF